This TCR beta chain emerged from a study of blood T cell repertoires in COVID-19. Study context: COVID-19 samples from acute and convalescent phases originated in the United States, Italy and Spain.

Germline CDR1 and CDR2: MGHRA and YSYEKL. This CDR3 region has 18 residues. V lost 2 bases, J lost 1 base, and 20 bases lay in between. The protocol was immunoSEQ multiplex PCR, while the TCRdb copy is restricted to in-frame clones and leaves out a portion. The sample has some 87,000 clones, around 81% seen once. The chain links TRBV4-1 to TRBJ2-5, with a tentative D call TRBD2 (6 bases). Input material: peripheral blood. The TCR sequence derives from a woman aged 70 to 79 with active or convalescent COVID-19. CDR3 residues: CASSQILSGSKGQETQYF. Here the CDR3 DNA reads TGCGCCAGCAGCCAAATCTTGAGCGGGTCGAAGGGCCAAGAGACCCAGTACTTC.